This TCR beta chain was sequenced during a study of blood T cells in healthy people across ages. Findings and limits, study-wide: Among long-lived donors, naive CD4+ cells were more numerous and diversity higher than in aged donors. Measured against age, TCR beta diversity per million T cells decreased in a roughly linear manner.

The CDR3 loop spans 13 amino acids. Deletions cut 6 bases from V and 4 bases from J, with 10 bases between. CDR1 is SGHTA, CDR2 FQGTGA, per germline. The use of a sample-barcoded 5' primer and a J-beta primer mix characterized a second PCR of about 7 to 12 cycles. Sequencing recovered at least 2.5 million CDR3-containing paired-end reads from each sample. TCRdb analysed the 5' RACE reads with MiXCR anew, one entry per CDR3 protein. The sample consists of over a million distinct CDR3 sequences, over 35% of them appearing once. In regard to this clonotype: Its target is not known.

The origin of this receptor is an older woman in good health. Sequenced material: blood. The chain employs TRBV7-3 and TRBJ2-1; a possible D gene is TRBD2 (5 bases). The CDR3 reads CASRGPGYNEQFF. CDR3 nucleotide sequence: TGTGCCAGCAGGGGCCCGGGGTACAATGAGCAGTTCTTC. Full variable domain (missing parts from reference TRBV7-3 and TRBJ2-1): GAGVSQTPSNKVTEKGKYVELRCDPISGHTALYWYRQSLGQGPEFLIYFQGTGAADDSGLPNDRFFAVRPEGSVSTLKIQRTERGDSAVYLCASRGPGYNEQFFGPGTRLTVL.